The present T cell receptor beta chain was sequenced within a study of shared clonotypes between healthy human individuals. Study observations and caveats: Estimated richness was generally greater in naive than memory subsets.

As for this clone: Its antigen remains unidentified.

Profiled with immunoSEQ multiplex PCR; TCRdb holds only in-frame clones, not every one. The table has about 980,000 clones, 70% to 85% seen once; the top ten hold around 1.5%. The junction had 8 bases not matched to a gene; V was cut back by 3 bases and J by 9 bases. The CDR3 is 14 amino acids. The germline gives CDR1 SGDLS, CDR2 YYNGEE. Sequenced material: memory CD4+ T cells sorted from blood. Subset meaning: CD45RA-negative fraction. The V call is TRBV9, the J call TRBJ2-1; 8 positions agree with TRBD2. This TCR derives from a man aged 18 to 29 in good health. The CDR3, as DNA: TGTGCCAGCAGCGCCCCGGGACTAGTCCCTGAGCAGTTCTTC. Residues: CASSAPGLVPEQFF.